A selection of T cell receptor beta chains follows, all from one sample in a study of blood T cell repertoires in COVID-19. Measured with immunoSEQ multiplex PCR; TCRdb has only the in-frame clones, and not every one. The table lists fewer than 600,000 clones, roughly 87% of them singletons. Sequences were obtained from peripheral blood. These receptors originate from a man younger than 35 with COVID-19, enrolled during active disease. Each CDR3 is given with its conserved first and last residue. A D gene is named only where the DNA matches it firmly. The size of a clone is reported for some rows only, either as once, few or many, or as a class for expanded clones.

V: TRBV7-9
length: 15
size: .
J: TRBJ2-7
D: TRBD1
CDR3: CASSLRTGWANEQYF
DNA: TGTGCCAGCAGCCTAAGGACAGGCTGGGCTAACGAGCAGTACTTC

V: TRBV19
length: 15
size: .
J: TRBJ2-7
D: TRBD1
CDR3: CASSIGTGGRYEQYF
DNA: TGTGCCAGTAGTATAGGGACAGGGGGACGCTACGAGCAGTACTTC

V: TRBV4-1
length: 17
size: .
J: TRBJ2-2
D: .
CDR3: CASSQAPGGGGTGELFF
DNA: TGCGCCAGCAGCCAAGCCCCGGGCGGTGGGGGGACCGGGGAGCTGTTTTTT

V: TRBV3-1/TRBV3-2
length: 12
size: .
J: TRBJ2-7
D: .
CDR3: CASSPGLYEQYF
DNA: TGTGCCAGCAGCCCAGGGTTGTACGAGCAGTACTTC

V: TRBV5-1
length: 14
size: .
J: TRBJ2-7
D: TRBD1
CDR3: CASSFGTGTHEQYF
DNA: TGCGCCAGCAGCTTTGGGACAGGGACCCACGAGCAGTACTTC

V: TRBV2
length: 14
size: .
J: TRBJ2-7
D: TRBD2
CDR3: CASSEGGRASEQYF
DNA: TGTGCCAGCAGTGAAGGGGGGAGGGCCAGTGAGCAGTACTTC

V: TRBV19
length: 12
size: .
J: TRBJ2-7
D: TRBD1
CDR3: CASKGQGGKQYF
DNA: TGTGCCAGTAAGGGACAGGGTGGCAAGCAGTACTTC

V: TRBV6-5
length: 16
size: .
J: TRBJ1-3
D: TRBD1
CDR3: CASSYSIQGAGNTIYF
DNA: TGTGCCAGCAGTTACTCTATTCAGGGGGCTGGAAACACCATATATTTT

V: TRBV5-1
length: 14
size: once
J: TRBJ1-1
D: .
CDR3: CASSLAFVESEAFF
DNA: TGCGCCAGCAGCTTGGCCTTTGTAGAGTCTGAAGCTTTCTTT

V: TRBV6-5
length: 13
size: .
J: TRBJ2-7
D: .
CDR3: CASSLDRDAEQYF
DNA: TGTGCCAGCAGCTTAGACCGGGATGCCGAGCAGTACTTC

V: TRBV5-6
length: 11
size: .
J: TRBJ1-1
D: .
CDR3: CASSYRAEAFF
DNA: TGTGCCAGCAGCTACAGGGCGGAAGCTTTCTTT

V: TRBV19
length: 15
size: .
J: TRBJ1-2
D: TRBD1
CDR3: CASRNRGDLNDGYTF
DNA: TGTGCCAGTAGGAACAGGGGAGACCTCAACGATGGCTACACCTTC

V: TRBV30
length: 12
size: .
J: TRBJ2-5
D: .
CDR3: CAWSISPRAQYF
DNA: TGTGCCTGGAGTATCTCCCCGAGGGCCCAGTACTTC

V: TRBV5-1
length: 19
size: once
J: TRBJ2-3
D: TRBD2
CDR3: CASSLARGLAEIFTDTQYF
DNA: TGCGCCAGCAGCTTGGCACGCGGTCTAGCGGAAATTTTCACAGATACGCAGTATTTT

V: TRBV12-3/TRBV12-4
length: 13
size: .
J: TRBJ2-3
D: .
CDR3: CASSLVGVDTQYF
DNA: TGTGCCAGCAGTTTAGTCGGGGTAGATACGCAGTATTTT

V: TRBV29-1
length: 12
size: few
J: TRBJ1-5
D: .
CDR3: CSVSGDNQPQHF
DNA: TGCAGCGTATCAGGGGACAATCAGCCCCAGCATTTT

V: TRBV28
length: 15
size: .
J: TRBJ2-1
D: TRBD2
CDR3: CASSWGTSGYNEQFF
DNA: TGTGCCAGCAGTTGGGGGACTAGCGGTTACAATGAGCAGTTCTTC

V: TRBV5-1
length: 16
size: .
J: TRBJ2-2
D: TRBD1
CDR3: CASSLNRGQDTGELFF
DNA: TGCGCCAGCAGCTTAAACAGGGGGCAGGACACCGGGGAGCTGTTTTTT

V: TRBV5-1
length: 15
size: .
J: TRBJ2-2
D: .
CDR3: CASSFTNPNTGELFF
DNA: TGCGCCAGCAGCTTTACAAACCCGAACACCGGGGAGCTGTTTTTT

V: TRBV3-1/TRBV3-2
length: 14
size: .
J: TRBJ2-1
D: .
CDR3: CASSAFGEIYEQFF
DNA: TGTGCCAGCAGCGCCTTCGGAGAAATCTATGAGCAGTTCTTC

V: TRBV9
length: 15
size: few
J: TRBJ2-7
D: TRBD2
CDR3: CASSVGTSGSYEQYF
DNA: TGTGCCAGCAGCGTCGGGACTAGCGGGAGTTACGAGCAGTACTTC

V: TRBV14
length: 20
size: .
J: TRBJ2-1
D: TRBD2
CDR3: CASSLSGLAPTPSTYNEQFF
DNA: TGTGCCAGCAGCCTCTCGGGACTAGCGCCTACCCCCTCTACGTACAATGAGCAGTTCTTC

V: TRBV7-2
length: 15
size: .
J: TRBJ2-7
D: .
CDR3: CASSLDGAMSYEQYF
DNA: TGTGCCAGCAGCTTAGATGGGGCAATGTCCTACGAGCAGTACTTC

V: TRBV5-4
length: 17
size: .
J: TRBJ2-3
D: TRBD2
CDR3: CASSLAPSGAVTDTQYF
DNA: TGTGCCAGCAGCTTGGCCCCCAGCGGGGCAGTCACGGATACGCAGTATTTT

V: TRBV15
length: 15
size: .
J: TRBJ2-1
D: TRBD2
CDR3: CATSRDPGGSDEQFF
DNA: TGTGCCACCAGCAGAGATCCGGGCGGGAGCGATGAGCAGTTCTTC

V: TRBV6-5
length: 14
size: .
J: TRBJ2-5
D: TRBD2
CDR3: CASSWTSGQETQYF
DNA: TGTGCCAGCAGTTGGACTAGCGGCCAAGAGACCCAGTACTTC

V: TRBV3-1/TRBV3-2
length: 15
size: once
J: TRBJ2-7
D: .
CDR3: CASSQGTDLNYEQYF
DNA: TGTGCCAGCAGCCAAGGGACAGACTTAAACTACGAGCAGTACTTC

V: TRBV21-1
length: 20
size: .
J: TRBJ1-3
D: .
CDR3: CASSKPKGEGRYGSGNTIYF
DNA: TGTGCCAGCAGCAAACCAAAAGGGGAGGGCCGTTACGGCTCTGGAAACACCATATATTTT

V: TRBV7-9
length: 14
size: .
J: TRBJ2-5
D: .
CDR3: CASSFLAAGETQYF
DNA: TGTGCCAGCAGCTTCCTGGCGGCTGGAGAGACCCAGTACTTC

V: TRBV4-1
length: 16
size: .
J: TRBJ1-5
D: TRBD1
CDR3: CASSQEGQGANQPQHF
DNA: TGCGCCAGCAGCCAAGAGGGACAGGGGGCCAATCAGCCCCAGCATTTT

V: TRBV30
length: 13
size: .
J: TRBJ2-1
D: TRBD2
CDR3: CAWRWRASGEQFF
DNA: TGTGCCTGGAGATGGCGGGCTAGCGGGGAGCAGTTCTTC

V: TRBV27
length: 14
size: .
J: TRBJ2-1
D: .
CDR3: CASSFTGLQNEQFF
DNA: TGTGCCAGCAGTTTCACGGGACTCCAAAATGAGCAGTTCTTC

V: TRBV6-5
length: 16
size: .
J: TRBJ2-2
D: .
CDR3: CASSYGRGIGTGELFF
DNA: TGTGCCAGCAGTTACGGTCGGGGGATCGGCACCGGGGAGCTGTTTTTT

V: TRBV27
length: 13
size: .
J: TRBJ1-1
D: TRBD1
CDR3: CASSLQGDTEAFF
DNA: TGTGCCAGCAGTTTACAGGGGGACACTGAAGCTTTCTTT

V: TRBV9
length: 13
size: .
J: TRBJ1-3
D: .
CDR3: CASSAISGNTIYF
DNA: TGTGCCAGCAGCGCAATCTCTGGAAACACCATATATTTT

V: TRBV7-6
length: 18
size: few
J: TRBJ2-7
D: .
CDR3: CASSIYHEQGAVNYEQYF
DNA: TGTGCCAGCAGCATATATCACGAACAGGGCGCGGTTAACTACGAGCAGTACTTC

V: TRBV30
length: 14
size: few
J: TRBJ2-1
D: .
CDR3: CAWKQGVTYNEQFF
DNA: TGTGCCTGGAAACAGGGAGTGACCTACAATGAGCAGTTCTTC

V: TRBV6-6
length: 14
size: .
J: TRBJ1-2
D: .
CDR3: CASSYSQGGTGYTF
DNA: TGTGCCAGCAGTTACTCACAGGGCGGAACTGGCTACACCTTC

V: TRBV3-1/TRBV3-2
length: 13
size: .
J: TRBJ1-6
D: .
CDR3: CASSPGQKGPLHF
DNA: TGTGCCAGCAGCCCCGGACAGAAAGGACCCCTCCACTTT

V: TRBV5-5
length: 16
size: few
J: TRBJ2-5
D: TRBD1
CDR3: CASRGQGVSPEETQYF
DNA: TGTGCCAGCCGGGGACAGGGGGTATCCCCTGAAGAGACCCAGTACTTC

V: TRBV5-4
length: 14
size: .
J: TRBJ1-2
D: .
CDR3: CASSLGGGNYGYTF
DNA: TGTGCCAGCAGCTTGGGAGGGGGAAACTATGGCTACACCTTC

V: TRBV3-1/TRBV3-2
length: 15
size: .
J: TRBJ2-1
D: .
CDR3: CASSQDRGTYNEQFF
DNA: TGTGCCAGCAGCCAAGATAGAGGCACCTACAATGAGCAGTTCTTC

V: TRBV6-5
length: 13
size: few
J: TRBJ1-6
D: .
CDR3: CASRGHGDSPLHF
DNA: TGTGCCAGCAGGGGACACGGGGATTCACCCCTCCACTTT

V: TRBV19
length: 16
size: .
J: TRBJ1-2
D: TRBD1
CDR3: CASSISGQGGRYGYTF
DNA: TGTGCCAGTAGTATTTCGGGACAGGGAGGTAGGTATGGCTACACCTTC

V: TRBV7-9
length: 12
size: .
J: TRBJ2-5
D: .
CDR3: CASSAGGGTQYF
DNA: TGTGCCAGCAGTGCCGGGGGAGGGACCCAGTACTTC

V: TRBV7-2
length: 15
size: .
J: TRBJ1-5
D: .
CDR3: CASSPPGGSNQPQHF
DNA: TGTGCCAGCAGCCCTCCCGGGGGTAGCAATCAGCCCCAGCATTTT

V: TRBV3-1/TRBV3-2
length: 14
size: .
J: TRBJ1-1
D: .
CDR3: CASSQAPMNTEAFF
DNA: TGTGCCAGCAGCCAAGCACCTATGAACACTGAAGCTTTCTTT

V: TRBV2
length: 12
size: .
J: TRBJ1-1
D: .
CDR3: CASKEVEGEAFF
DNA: TGTGCCAGCAAGGAGGTCGAAGGGGAAGCTTTCTTT

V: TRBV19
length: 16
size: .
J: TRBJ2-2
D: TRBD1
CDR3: CASSTMGGQGARELFF
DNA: TGTGCCAGTAGTACAATGGGGGGACAGGGGGCAAGGGAGCTGTTTTTT

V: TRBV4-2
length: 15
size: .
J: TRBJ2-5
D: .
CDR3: CASSATSHFGETQYF
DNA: TGTGCCAGCAGCGCGACATCCCATTTTGGAGAGACCCAGTACTTC

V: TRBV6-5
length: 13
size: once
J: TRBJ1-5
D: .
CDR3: CASTVGANQPQHF
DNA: TGTGCCAGCACCGTAGGGGCTAATCAGCCCCAGCATTTT

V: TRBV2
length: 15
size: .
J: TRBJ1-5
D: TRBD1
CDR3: CASSVMGTDAEPQHF
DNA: TGTGCCAGCAGTGTTATGGGGACAGACGCTGAACCCCAGCATTTT